The present entry profiles one TCR beta chain with its context. Its cognate antigen is unknown. The record originates from a study of cytomegalovirus exposure and HLA in healthy donors. Overall study: Previous work identified 90 million to 130 million unique TCR beta sequences from 150 million to 200 million T cells.

The study, taken as a whole, reports: A reported reduction in N-insertions relative to the roughly 710-donor mean was seen in an Asian-associated ancestry cluster in a later analysis. Further analysis was carried out later, and it showed several of the most significant clusters appearing linked to common viral pathogens. In a later analysis, HLA-associated TCR beta chains were more clonally expanded than equally common others.

The study ran its PCR with 60 Vbeta and 13 Jbeta primers. Using immunoSEQ multiplex PCR, the repertoire was profiled, and TCRdb retains in-frame clones only, with some absent. The table shows roughly 89,000 clones, with about three quarters occurring only once. The source material was PBMCs. This receptor was taken from a man under 40 in good health and CMV-seropositive.

The CDR3 nucleotides are TGTGCCAGCAGCTTAGGCAGGGTAAGCGATCAGCCCCAGCATTTT. This encodes CASSLGRVSDQPQHF. The chain carries TRBV7-9 and TRBJ1-5; D may be TRBD1 (5 bases). This CDR3 region has 15 residues. Trimming removed 1 base from V and 5 bases from J, with 12 bases in between. Germline V CDR1 and CDR2: SEHNR, FQNEAQ (reference sequence).